The rows below give T cell receptor beta chains drawn from one sample of a study of a mutant IDH1 vaccine in newly diagnosed glioma. Using immunoSEQ multiplex PCR, the repertoire was profiled, and TCRdb retains in-frame clones only, with some absent. The sample shows some 68,000 clones, around 79% of them seen only once. The sequencing here drew on PBMCs, taken from a glioma patient treated with radiotherapy, temozolomide or both. Receptor source: a man aged 50 or older with glioma. Both conserved end residues are part of each CDR3. A D gene is named only where the DNA matches it firmly. Expanded clones are given a class, and other clones once, few, many or no size at all.

11 | TRBJ1-1 | . | . | TRBV23-1 | TGCGCCAGCCAAGGATCCGGGACCTTGCTCTTT | CASQGSGTLLF
14 | TRBJ2-5 | . | . | TRBV15 | TGTGCCACCAGCGAAAGGGACAACCAAGAGACCCAGTACTTC | CATSERDNQETQYF
13 | TRBJ2-7 | TRBD1 | . | TRBV5-4 | TGTGCCAGCAGCCCCGGACAGGGGAACGAGCAGTACTTC | CASSPGQGNEQYF
15 | TRBJ2-1 | TRBD2 | many | TRBV27 | TGTGCCAGCAGCCGGACTAGCGGGGCCTACAATGAGCAGTTCTTC | CASSRTSGAYNEQFF
19 | TRBJ2-1 | . | . | TRBV7-2 | TGTGCCAGCAGCTTAGAAGAGCCTGGGAGAGCTCGCCCCGCCAATGAGCAGTTCTTC | CASSLEEPGRARPANEQFF
18 | TRBJ1-3 | . | once | TRBV4-1 | TGCGCCAGCAGCACCATCCGGGGCCTATCGAGCTCTGGAAACACCATATATTTT | CASSTIRGLSSSGNTIYF
15 | TRBJ2-5 | TRBD1 | . | TRBV30 | TGTGCCTGGGCAGGGGAACAGGGGGCTGAGGAGACCCAGTACTTC | CAWAGEQGAEETQYF
12 | TRBJ1-2 | . | . | TRBV30 | TGTGCCTGGAGTGTGACTCCTAGATCCTACACCTTC | CAWSVTPRSYTF
14 | TRBJ1-4 | . | . | TRBV30 | TGTGCCTGGAGTGTCCAGGGAGGAAATGAAAAACTGTTTTTT | CAWSVQGGNEKLFF
16 | TRBJ2-7 | TRBD2 | . | TRBV27 | TGTGCCAGCAGCGAAACTTCAGCGGGGGTCTACTACGAGCAGTACTTC | CASSETSAGVYYEQYF
13 | TRBJ2-5 | . | . | TRBV7-2 | TGTGCCAGCAGCTTATACAGCCAAGAGACCCAGTACTTC | CASSLYSQETQYF
13 | TRBJ2-5 | . | once | TRBV7-2 | TGTGCCAGCGGGGGGGCCGCAAGGAGTGCCCAGTACTTC | CASGGAARSAQYF
12 | TRBJ1-2 | . | medium-sized | TRBV27 | TGTGCCACCAAAGACGGGGTGGATGGCTACACCTTC | CATKDGVDGYTF
16 | TRBJ2-7 | TRBD2 | . | TRBV5-1 | TGCGCCAGCAGCTTGGCCAGGGCTAGCGGGGTCTACGAGCAGTACTTC | CASSLARASGVYEQYF
15 | TRBJ1-4 | . | . | TRBV30 | TGTGCCTGGAGTCAGGATAGGGAGGTCAATGAAAAACTGTTTTTT | CAWSQDREVNEKLFF
13 | TRBJ1-1 | . | . | TRBV18 | TGTGCCAGCTCACGAGGACAGAGAGAAGAAGCTTTCTTT | CASSRGQREEAFF
11 | TRBJ1-2 | TRBD1 | once | TRBV27 | TGTGCCACCTGGACAGGTTCTGGCTACACCTTC | CATWTGSGYTF
12 | TRBJ2-5 | TRBD2 | . | TRBV29-1 | TGCAGCGTTACCGGGACTAGGGAGACCCAGTACTTC | CSVTGTRETQYF
17 | TRBJ2-1 | . | few | TRBV4-3 | TGCGCCAGCAGCCAAGATTCGTCAGGTAGAGTCGTCGATGAGCAGTTCTTC | CASSQDSSGRVVDEQFF
14 | TRBJ1-1 | . | . | TRBV5-4 | TGTGCCAGCAGCCGACCGGGGTCAGTACCTGAAGCTTTCTTT | CASSRPGSVPEAFF
14 | TRBJ1-2 | TRBD1 | . | TRBV19 | TGTGCCAGTAGTCTCCGGGACAGGGTATATGGCTACACCTTC | CASSLRDRVYGYTF
14 | TRBJ1-1 | . | . | TRBV2 | TGTGCCAGCAGTGTATGGACGGCGAACACTGAAGCTTTCTTT | CASSVWTANTEAFF
14 | TRBJ1-5 | . | . | TRBV2 | TGTGCCAGCAGTGACATGACAGTCAATCAGCCCCAGCATTTT | CASSDMTVNQPQHF
16 | TRBJ2-2 | . | . | TRBV29-1 | TGCAGCGTTGAAGCATGGGGTCCCCTGAACACCGGGGAGCTGTTTTTT | CSVEAWGPLNTGELFF
14 | TRBJ1-1 | . | . | TRBV5-1 | TGCGCCAGCGGATCCACTGCCGTGAACACTGAAGCTTTCTTT | CASGSTAVNTEAFF
14 | TRBJ2-2 | TRBD2 | . | TRBV9 | TGTGCCAGCAGCGTAGCCGGGGGGTCCGGGGAGCTGTTTTTT | CASSVAGGSGELFF
13 | TRBJ1-1 | . | once | TRBV29-1 | TGCAGCGTTGGAAAGGACAAGAACACTGAAGCTTTCTTT | CSVGKDKNTEAFF
16 | TRBJ1-1 | TRBD1 | few | TRBV27 | TGTGCCAGCAGGGCCGGACAGGGACGGGGGAACACTGAAGCTTTCTTT | CASRAGQGRGNTEAFF
13 | TRBJ2-3 | . | once | TRBV29-1 | TGCAGCGTTGCTGGGCAGAGCACAGATACGCAGTATTTT | CSVAGQSTDTQYF
13 | TRBJ2-7 | . | . | TRBV28 | TGTGCCAGCTGGGCCCAATCACCCCTCGAGCAGTACTTC | CASWAQSPLEQYF
15 | TRBJ1-1 | . | . | TRBV4-3 | TGCGCCAGCAGCCAAGATGAGGGTTACGGCACTGAAGCTTTCTTT | CASSQDEGYGTEAFF
15 | TRBJ1-5 | . | few | TRBV7-2 | TGTGCCAGCAGCTCCCCCTCGGGGTTCAATCAGCCCCAGCATTTT | CASSSPSGFNQPQHF
14 | TRBJ1-1 | . | . | TRBV4-2 | TGTGCCAGCAGCCCAAACACAGAGAACACTGAAGCTTTCTTT | CASSPNTENTEAFF
15 | TRBJ1-3 | . | . | TRBV6-5 | TGTGCCAGCAGTTACTCTGGAAATTCTGGAAACACCATATATTTT | CASSYSGNSGNTIYF
14 | TRBJ2-7 | . | . | TRBV29-1 | TGCAGCGTTTCCTTTGGGACCGGGGCCTACGAGCAGTACTTC | CSVSFGTGAYEQYF
16 | TRBJ2-5 | . | . | TRBV14 | TGTGCCAGCAGCCCCAAAGGCCAGGCGAGGGGAGAGACCCAGTACTTC | CASSPKGQARGETQYF
13 | TRBJ1-1 | . | . | TRBV5-1 | TGCGCCAGCAGCGGAACCTCGAACACTGAAGCTTTCTTT | CASSGTSNTEAFF
13 | TRBJ2-7 | . | . | TRBV27 | TGTGCCAGCAGCTCCTTTAACCGCTACGAGCAGTACTTC | CASSSFNRYEQYF
10 | TRBJ1-5 | . | . | TRBV6-1 | TGTGCCAGCAGTGTTCAGCCCCAGCATTTT | CASSVQPQHF
14 | TRBJ1-2 | . | . | TRBV30 | TGTGCCTGGAGTCCCGGGCCTCGAGGGGGAGGCTACACCTTC | CAWSPGPRGGGYTF
15 | TRBJ1-3 | TRBD1 | . | TRBV18 | TGTGCCAGCTCACCCGACAGGGGCTCTGGAAACACCATATATTTT | CASSPDRGSGNTIYF
15 | TRBJ2-3 | TRBD2 | . | TRBV19 | TGTGCCAGTAGTATCACGGATAGCGGGACAGATACGCAGTATTTT | CASSITDSGTDTQYF
16 | TRBJ1-4 | . | . | TRBV5-1 | TGCGCCAGCAGCCGCAGCTCGGGAGTTCGAAATGAAAAACTGTTTTTT | CASSRSSGVRNEKLFF
15 | TRBJ1-2 | . | . | TRBV6-5 | TGTGCCAGCAGTTACGGGCAGGGCTCTAACTATGGCTACACCTTC | CASSYGQGSNYGYTF
16 | TRBJ1-3 | . | . | TRBV14 | TGTGCCAGCAGCCCCTCGAGATTCTTCTCTGGAAACACCATATATTTT | CASSPSRFFSGNTIYF
13 | TRBJ2-7 | . | . | TRBV19 | TGTGCCAGTAGTAAGGGGCCAGCCTACGAGCAGTACTTC | CASSKGPAYEQYF
14 | TRBJ1-1 | TRBD1 | . | TRBV19 | TGTGCCAGTAGTTTGGACAGGAGGGGCACTGAAGCTTTCTTT | CASSLDRRGTEAFF
17 | TRBJ2-6 | . | . | TRBV2 | TGTGCCACTATGGGGGGGCAAGGGAGATCTGGGGCCAACGTCCTGACTTTC | CATMGGQGRSGANVLTF
14 | TRBJ2-3 | . | . | TRBV18 | TGTGCCAGCTCAGGTCTGGTCTCCACAGATACGCAGTATTTT | CASSGLVSTDTQYF
15 | TRBJ2-5 | TRBD1 | . | TRBV7-2 | TGTGCCAGCAACCGGGACAGGGAGAGCGGGGAGACCCAGTACTTC | CASNRDRESGETQYF
15 | TRBJ1-1 | . | . | TRBV7-9 | TGTGCCAGCAGCTTCGTGAGGGGGTTCGGCACTGAAGCTTTCTTT | CASSFVRGFGTEAFF